The present entry profiles one T cell receptor (beta chain) with its context. This entry comes from a study of T cell responses to AZD1222 COVID-19 vaccine. Data came from immunoSEQ multiplex PCR; TCRdb stores just in-frame clones and leaves some out. In the table there are 120,000 or so clones, over 75% of which are singletons. The V end was cut by 4 bases, the J end by 5 bases, with 6 bases between. This CDR3 has 12 residues. The gene calls are TRBV12-3 or TRBV12-4 and TRBJ1-5; D is unclear. Specimen: peripheral blood, collected on day 0 of AZD1222 vaccination. The clonotype originates from an adult in good health. In DNA, the CDR3 is TGTGCCAGCAGTTCCCTGGATCAGCCCCAGCATTTT. Its translation: CASSSLDQPQHF.